This T cell receptor (beta chain) stems from a study of T cells in Graves' hyperthyroidism and ophthalmopathy. Study overall: Peripheral blood was obtained at initial diagnosis, preceding any treatment.

From germline, CDR1 is MDHEN and CDR2 SYDVKM. The CDR3 covers 15 residues. V was pared by 11 bases and J by 3 bases, with 14 bases of the junction left unmatched. TCR beta CDR3 regions were amplified from RNA transcripts. A first-round RT-PCR of the TCR CDR3 used the HTBI primer set. MiXCR was run by TCRdb on the multiplex PCR reads, yielding one entry per CDR3 protein. The sample has 490,000 or so distinct CDR3 sequences, about 20% seen once. The chain joins TRBV28 to TRBJ2-7, with 9 bases identical to TRBD1. Material: blood. This receptor was obtained from a woman in her sixties or seventies with Graves' ophthalmopathy. In DNA form, the CDR3 reads TGTGCCGCCAAGCCCACGGGACAGGGCTACTACGAGCAGTACTTC. Residues: CAAKPTGQGYYEQYF.